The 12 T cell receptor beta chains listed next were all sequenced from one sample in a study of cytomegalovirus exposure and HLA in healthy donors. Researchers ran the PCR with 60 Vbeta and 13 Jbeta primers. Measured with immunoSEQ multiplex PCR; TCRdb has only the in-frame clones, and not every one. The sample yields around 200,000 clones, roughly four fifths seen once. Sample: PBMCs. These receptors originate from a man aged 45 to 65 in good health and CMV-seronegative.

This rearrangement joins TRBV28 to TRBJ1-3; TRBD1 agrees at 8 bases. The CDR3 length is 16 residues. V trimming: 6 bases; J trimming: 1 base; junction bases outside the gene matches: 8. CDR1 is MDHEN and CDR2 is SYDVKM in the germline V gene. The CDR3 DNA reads TGTGCCAGCAGACCAGCCACAGGGGGTTCTGGAAACACCATATATTTT. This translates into CASRPATGGSGNTIYF.

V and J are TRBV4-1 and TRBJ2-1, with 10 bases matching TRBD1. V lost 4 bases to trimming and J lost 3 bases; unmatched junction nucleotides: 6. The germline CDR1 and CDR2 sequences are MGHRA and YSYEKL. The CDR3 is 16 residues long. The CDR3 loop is CASSRTGTGDYNEQFF. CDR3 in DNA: TGCGCCAGCAGCCGAACCGGGACAGGGGACTACAATGAGCAGTTCTTC.

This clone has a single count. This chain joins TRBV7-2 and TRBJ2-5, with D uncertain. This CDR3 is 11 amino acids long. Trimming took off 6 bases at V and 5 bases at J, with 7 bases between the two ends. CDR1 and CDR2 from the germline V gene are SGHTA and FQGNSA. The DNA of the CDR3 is TGTGCCAGCAGTTTTAGTGAGACCCAGTACTTC. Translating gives CASSFSETQYF.

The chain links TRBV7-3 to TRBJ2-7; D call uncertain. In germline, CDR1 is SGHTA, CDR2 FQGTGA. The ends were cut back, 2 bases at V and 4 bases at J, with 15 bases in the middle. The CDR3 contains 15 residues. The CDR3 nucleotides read TGTGCCAGCAGCTTAGCCGGGTCTGATCCATACGAGCAGTACTTC. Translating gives CASSLAGSDPYEQYF.

This CDR3 reads CASSPARVSSTDTQYF. The DNA for the CDR3 is TGTGCCAGCAGCCCAGCTCGGGTCTCCAGCACAGATACGCAGTATTTT. The chain employs TRBV11-2 and TRBJ2-3; D is undetermined. CDR1 and CDR2 from the germline V gene are SGHAT and FQNNGV. The CDR3 covers 16 residues. The V and J ends lost 5 bases and 0 bases respectively, with 15 bases between them. The complete variable domain, with remaining parts taken from reference TRBV11-2 and TRBJ2-3, reads EAGVAQSPRYKIIEKRQSVAFWCNPISGHATLYWYQQILGQGPKLLIQFQNNGVVDDSQLPKDRFSAERLKGVDSTLKIQPAKLEDSAVYLCASSPARVSSTDTQYFGPGTRLTVL.

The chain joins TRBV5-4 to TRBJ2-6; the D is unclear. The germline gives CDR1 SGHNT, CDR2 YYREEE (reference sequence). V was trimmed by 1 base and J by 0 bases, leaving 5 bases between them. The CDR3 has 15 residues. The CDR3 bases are TGTGCCAGCAGCTTGCCGGGCTCTGGGGCCAACGTCCTGACTTTC. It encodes CASSLPGSGANVLTF.

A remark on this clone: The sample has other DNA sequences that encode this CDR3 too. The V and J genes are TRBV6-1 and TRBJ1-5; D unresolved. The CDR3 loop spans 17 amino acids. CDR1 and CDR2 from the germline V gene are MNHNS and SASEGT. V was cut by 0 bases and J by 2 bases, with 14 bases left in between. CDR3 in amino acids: CASSEAGGLRGNQPQHF. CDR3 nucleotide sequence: TGTGCCAGCAGTGAAGCGGGAGGGCTGCGGGGCAATCAGCCCCAGCATTTT.

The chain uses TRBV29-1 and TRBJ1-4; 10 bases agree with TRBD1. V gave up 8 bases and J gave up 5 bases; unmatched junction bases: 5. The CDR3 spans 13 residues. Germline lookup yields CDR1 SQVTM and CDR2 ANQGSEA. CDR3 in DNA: TGCAGCTTCAGGACAGGGGGGAATGAAAAACTGTTTTTT. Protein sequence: CSFRTGGNEKLFF.

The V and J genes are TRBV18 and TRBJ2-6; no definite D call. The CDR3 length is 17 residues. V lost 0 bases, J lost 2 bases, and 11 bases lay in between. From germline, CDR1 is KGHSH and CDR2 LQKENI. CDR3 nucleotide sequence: TGTGCCAGCTCACCACCGCTAGGATTCCCTGGGGCCAACGTCCTGACTTTC. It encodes CASSPPLGFPGANVLTF.

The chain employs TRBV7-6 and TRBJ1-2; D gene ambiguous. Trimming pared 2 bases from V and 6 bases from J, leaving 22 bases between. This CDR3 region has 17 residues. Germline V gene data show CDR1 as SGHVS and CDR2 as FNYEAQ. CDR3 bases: TGTGCCAGCAGCTTACGGAGTCGGGAGACCTCTTTGGATGGCTACACCTTC. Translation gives CASSLRSRETSLDGYTF.

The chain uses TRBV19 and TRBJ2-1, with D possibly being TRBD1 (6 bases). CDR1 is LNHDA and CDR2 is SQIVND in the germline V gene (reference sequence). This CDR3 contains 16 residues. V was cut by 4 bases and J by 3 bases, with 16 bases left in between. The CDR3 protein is CASSTMDSVVYNEQFF. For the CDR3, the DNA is TGTGCCAGTAGTACCATGGACAGCGTAGTCTACAATGAGCAGTTCTTC.

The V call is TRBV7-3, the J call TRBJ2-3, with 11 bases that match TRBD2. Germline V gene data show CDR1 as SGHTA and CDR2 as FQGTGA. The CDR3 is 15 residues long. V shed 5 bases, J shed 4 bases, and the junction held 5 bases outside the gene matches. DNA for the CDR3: TGTGCCAGCAGCCCGGTAGCGGGAGGGGCAGATACGCAGTATTTT. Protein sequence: CASSPVAGGADTQYF.